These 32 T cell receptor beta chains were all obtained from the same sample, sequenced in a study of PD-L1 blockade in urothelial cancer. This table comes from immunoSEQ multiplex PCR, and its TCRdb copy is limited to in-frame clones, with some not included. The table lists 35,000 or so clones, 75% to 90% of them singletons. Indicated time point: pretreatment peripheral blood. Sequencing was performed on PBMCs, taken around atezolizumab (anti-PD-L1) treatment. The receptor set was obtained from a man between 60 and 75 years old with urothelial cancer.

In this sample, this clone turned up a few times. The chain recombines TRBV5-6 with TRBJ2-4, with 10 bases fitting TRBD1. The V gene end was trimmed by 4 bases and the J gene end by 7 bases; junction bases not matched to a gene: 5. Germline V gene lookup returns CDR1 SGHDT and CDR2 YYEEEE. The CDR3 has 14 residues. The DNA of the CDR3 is TGTGCCAGCAGCCTGACAGGGGGCTGGAACATTCAGTACTTC. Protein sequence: CASSLTGGWNIQYF.

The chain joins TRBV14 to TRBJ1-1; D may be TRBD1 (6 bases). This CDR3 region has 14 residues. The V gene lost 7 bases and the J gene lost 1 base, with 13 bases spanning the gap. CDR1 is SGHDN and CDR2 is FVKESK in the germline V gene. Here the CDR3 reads CASTLQGQNTEAFF. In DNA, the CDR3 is TGTGCCAGCACCCTGCAGGGACAGAACACTGAAGCTTTCTTT.

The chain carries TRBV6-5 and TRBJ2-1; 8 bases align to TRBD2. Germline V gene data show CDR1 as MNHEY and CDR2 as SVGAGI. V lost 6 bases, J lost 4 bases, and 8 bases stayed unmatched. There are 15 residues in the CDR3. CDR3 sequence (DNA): TGTGCCAGCAGGCTAACTAGCGGACAATACAATGAGCAGTTCTTC. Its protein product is CASRLTSGQYNEQFF.

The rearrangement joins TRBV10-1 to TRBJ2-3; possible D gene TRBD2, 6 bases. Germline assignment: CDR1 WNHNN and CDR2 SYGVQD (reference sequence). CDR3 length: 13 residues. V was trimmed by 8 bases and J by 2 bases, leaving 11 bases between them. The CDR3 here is CASEGTSTDTQYF. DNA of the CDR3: TGCGCCAGCGAAGGGACTTCCACAGATACGCAGTATTTT.

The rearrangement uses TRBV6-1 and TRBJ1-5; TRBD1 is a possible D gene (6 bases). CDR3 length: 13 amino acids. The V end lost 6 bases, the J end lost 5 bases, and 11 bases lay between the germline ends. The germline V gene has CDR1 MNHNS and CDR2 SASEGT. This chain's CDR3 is CASSWDKDQPQHF. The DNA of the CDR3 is TGTGCCAGCAGCTGGGACAAGGATCAGCCCCAGCATTTT.

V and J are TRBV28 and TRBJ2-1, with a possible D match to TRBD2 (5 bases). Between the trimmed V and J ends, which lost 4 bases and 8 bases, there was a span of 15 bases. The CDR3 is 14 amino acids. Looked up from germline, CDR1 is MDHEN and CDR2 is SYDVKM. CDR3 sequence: CASSWDNVRDEQFF. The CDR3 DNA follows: TGTGCCAGCAGTTGGGATAATGTGAGGGATGAGCAGTTCTTC.

The DNA for the CDR3 is TGCGCCAGCACCATAGACTCGCAAGAGACCCAGTACTTC. Its protein is CASTIDSQETQYF. V and J are TRBV5-1 and TRBJ2-5; unclear D gene. CDR1 and CDR2 (germline): SGHRS, YFSETQ. The CDR3 loop spans 13 amino acids. V was shortened by 6 bases and J by 2 bases, with 11 bases between the two germline ends. Full variable domain (missing parts from reference TRBV5-1 and TRBJ2-5): KAGVTQTPRYLIKTRGQQVTLSCSPISGHRSVSWYQQTPGQGLQFLFEYFSETQRNKGNFPGRFSGRQFSNSRSEMNVSTLELGDSALYLCASTIDSQETQYFGPGTRLLVL.

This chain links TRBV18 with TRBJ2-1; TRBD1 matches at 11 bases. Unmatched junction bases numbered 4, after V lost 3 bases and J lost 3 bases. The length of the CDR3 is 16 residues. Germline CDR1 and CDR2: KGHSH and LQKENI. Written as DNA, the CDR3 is TGTGCCAGCTCACCCCCCGGGACAGGGGGCTACAATGAGCAGTTCTTC. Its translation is CASSPPGTGGYNEQFF.

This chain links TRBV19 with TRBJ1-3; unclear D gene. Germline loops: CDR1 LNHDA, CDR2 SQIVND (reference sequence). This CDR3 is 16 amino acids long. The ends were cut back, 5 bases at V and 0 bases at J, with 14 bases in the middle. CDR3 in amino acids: CASSPIWTGSGNTIYF. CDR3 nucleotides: TGTGCCAGTAGTCCCATCTGGACTGGCTCTGGAAACACCATATATTTT. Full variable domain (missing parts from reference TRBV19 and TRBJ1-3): DGGITQSPKYLFRKEGQNVTLSCEQNLNHDAMYWYRQDPGQGLRLIYYSQIVNDFQKGDIAEGYSVSREKKESFPLTVTSAQKNPTAFYLCASSPIWTGSGNTIYFGEGSWLTVV.

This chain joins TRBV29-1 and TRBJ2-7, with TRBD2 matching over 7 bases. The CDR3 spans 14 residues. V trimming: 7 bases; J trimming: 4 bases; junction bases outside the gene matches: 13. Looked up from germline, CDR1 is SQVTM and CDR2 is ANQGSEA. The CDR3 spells CSANVGWGGYEQYF. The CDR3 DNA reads TGCAGCGCTAATGTCGGTTGGGGGGGATACGAGCAGTACTTC.

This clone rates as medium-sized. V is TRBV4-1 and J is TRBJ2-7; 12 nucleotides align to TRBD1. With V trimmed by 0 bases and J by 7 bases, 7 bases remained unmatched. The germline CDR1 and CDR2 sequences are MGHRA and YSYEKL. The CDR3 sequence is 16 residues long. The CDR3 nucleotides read TGCGCCAGCAGCCAAGAACCGGGACAGGGGGCGAGAGAGCAGTACTTC. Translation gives CASSQEPGQGAREQYF.

CDR3: CASSQGGGKETQYF. The CDR3, as DNA: TGTGCCAGCAGCCAGGGAGGGGGAAAAGAGACCCAGTACTTC. V and J are TRBV7-2 and TRBJ2-5; D possibly corresponds to TRBD2 (7 bases). The CDR3 spans 14 residues. Germline V CDR1 and CDR2: SGHTA, FQGNSA. Trimming took off 5 bases at V and 3 bases at J, with 13 bases between the two ends.

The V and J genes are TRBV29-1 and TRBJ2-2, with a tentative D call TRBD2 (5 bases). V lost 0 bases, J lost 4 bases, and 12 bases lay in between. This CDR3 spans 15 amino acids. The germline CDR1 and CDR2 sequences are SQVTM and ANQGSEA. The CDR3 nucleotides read TGCAGCGTTGAAGAGGTGGACGCGGGCACCGGGGAGCTGTTTTTT. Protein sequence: CSVEEVDAGTGELFF.

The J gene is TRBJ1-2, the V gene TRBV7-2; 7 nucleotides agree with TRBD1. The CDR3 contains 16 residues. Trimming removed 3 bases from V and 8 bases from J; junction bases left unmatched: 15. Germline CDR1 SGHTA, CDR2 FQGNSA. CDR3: CASSFLRDSQMGGYTF. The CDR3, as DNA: TGTGCCAGCAGCTTTCTACGGGACAGTCAGATGGGGGGCTACACCTTC.

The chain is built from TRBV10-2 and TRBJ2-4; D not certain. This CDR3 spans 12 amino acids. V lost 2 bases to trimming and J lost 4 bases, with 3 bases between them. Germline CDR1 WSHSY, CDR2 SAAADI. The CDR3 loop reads CASSEQKNIQYF. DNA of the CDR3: TGCGCCAGCAGTGAGCAAAAAAACATTCAGTACTTC.

For the CDR3, the DNA is TGTGCCAGCAGCTTAGGGGTAGCGGGAGATTTCACAGATACGCAGTATTTT. It codes for CASSLGVAGDFTDTQYF. This chain links TRBV11-2 with TRBJ2-3; TRBD2 agrees at 9 bases. CDR1 and CDR2 (germline): SGHAT, FQNNGV. The CDR3 spans 17 residues. Unmatched junction bases numbered 7, after V lost 1 base and J lost 2 bases.

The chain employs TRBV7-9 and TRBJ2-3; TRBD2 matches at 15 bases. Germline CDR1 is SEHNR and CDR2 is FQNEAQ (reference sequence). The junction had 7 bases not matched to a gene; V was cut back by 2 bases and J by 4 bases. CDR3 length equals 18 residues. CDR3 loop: CASSLPGLAGGWADTQYF. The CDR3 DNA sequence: TGTGCCAGCAGCTTACCGGGACTAGCGGGAGGATGGGCAGATACGCAGTATTTT.

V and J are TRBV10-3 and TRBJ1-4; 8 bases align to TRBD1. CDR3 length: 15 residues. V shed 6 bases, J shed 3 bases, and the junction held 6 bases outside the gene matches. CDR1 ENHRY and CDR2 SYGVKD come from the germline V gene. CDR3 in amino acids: CAIRESTGANEKLFF. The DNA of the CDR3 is TGTGCCATCAGGGAATCGACAGGGGCTAATGAAAAACTGTTTTTT.

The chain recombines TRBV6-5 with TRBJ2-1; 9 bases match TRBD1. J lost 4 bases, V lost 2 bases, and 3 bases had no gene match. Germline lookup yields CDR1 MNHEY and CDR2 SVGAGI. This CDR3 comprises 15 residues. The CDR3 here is CASSYRTGVYNEQFF. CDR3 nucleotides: TGTGCCAGCAGTTACCGGACAGGGGTATACAATGAGCAGTTCTTC.

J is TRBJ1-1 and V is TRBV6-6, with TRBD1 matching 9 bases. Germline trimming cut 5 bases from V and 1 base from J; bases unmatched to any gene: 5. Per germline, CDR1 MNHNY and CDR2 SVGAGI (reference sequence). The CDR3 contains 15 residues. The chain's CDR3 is CASSTGQGWNTEAFF. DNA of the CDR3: TGTGCCAGCAGTACGGGACAGGGATGGAACACTGAAGCTTTCTTT.

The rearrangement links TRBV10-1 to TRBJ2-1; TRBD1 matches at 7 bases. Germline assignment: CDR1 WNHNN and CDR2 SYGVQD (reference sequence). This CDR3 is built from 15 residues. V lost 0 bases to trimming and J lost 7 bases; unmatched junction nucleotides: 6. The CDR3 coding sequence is TGCGCCAGCAGTGAGTCCAAGGGACAGTGGAATGAGCAGTTCTTC. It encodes CASSESKGQWNEQFF.

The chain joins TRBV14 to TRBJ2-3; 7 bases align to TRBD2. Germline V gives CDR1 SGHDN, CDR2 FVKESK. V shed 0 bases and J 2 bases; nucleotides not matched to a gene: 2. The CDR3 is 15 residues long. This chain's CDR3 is CASSQEGGHTDTQYF. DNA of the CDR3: TGTGCCAGCAGCCAAGAGGGAGGGCACACAGATACGCAGTATTTT.

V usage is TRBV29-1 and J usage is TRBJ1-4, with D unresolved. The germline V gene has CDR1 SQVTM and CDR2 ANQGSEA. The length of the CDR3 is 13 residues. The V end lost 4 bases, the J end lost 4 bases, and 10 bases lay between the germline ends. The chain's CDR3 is CSVGWAGNEKLFF. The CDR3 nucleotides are TGCAGCGTTGGGTGGGCTGGTAATGAAAAACTGTTTTTT.

CDR3 nucleotides: TGTGCCAGCAGTTCGCTAGGTCAAGCTAGCACAGATACGCAGTATTTT. Protein sequence: CASSSLGQASTDTQYF. This chain joins TRBV6-6 and TRBJ2-3; D is undetermined. With 4 bases removed from V and 0 bases from J, the gap between germline ends came to 14 bases. The CDR3 spans 16 residues. Per germline, CDR1 MNHNY and CDR2 SVGAGI (reference sequence).

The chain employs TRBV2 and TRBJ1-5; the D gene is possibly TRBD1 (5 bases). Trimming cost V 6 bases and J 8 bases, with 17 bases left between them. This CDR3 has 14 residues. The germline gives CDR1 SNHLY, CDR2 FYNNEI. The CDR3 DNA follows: TGTGCCAGCAGGTGGGGACTTAGCGGTGAGCCCCAGCATTTT. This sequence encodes CASRWGLSGEPQHF.

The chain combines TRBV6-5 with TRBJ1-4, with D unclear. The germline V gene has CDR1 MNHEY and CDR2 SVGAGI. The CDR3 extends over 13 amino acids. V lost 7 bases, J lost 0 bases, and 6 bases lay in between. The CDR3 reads CASMTTTNEKLFF. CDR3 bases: TGTGCCAGCATGACAACAACTAATGAAAAACTGTTTTTT.

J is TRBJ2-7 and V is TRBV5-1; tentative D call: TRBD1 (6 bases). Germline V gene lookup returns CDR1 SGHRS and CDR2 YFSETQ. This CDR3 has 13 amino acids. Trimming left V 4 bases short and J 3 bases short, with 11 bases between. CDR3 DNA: TGCGCCAGCAGCGTAGAGGGGGTCTACGAGCAGTACTTC. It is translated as CASSVEGVYEQYF.

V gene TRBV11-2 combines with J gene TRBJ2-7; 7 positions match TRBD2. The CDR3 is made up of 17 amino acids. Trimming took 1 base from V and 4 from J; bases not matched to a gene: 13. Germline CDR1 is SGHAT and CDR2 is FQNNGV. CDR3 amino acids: CASSLVVGGIPLYEQYF. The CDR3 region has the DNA TGTGCCAGCAGCTTAGTCGTGGGAGGGATACCATTGTACGAGCAGTACTTC.

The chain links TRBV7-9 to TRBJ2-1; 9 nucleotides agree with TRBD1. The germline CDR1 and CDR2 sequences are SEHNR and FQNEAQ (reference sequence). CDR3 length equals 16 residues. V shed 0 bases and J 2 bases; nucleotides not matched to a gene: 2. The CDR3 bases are TGTGCCAGCAGCTTAGCGACAGGGGGGGCCTACAATGAGCAGTTCTTC. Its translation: CASSLATGGAYNEQFF.

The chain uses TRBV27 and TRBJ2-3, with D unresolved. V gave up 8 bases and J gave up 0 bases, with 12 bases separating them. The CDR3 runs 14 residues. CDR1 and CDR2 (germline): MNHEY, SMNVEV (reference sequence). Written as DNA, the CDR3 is TGTGCCAGCCGAAAAGCCGGGAGCACAGATACGCAGTATTTT. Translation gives CASRKAGSTDTQYF.

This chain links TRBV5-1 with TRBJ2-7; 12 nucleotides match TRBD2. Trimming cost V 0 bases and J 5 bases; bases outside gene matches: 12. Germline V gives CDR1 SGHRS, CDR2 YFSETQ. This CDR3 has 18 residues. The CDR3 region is CASSLDSLAGGFHDEQYF. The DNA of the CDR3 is TGCGCCAGCAGCTTGGATTCACTAGCGGGAGGCTTTCACGACGAGCAGTACTTC. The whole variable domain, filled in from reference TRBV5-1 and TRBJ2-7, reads KAGVTQTPRYLIKTRGQQVTLSCSPISGHRSVSWYQQTPGQGLQFLFEYFSETQRNKGNFPGRFSGRQFSNSRSEMNVSTLELGDSALYLCASSLDSLAGGFHDEQYFGPGTRLTVT.

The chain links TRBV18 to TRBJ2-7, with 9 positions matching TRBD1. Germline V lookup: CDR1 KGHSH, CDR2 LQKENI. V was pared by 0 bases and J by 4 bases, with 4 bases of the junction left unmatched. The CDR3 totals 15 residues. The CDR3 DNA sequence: TGTGCCAGCTCACCACCAGGGACAGGGCGGTACGAGCAGTACTTC. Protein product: CASSPPGTGRYEQYF.